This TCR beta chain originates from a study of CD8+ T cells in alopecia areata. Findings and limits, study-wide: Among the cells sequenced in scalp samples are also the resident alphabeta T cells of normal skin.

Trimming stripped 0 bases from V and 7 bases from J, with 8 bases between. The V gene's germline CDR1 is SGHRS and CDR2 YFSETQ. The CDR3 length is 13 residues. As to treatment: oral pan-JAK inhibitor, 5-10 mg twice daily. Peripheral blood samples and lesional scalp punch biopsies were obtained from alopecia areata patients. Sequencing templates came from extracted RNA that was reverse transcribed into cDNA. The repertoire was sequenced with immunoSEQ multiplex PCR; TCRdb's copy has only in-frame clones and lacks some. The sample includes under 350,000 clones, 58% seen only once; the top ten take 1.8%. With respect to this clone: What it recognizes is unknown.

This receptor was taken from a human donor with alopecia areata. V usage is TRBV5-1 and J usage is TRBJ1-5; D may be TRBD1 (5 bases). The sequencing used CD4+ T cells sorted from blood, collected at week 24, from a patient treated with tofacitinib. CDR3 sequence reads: CASSLVGGQPQHF. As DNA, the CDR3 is TGCGCCAGCAGCTTGGTTGGGGGGCAGCCCCAGCATTTT. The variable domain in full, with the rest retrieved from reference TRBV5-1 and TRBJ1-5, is KAGVTQTPRYLIKTRGQQVTLSCSPISGHRSVSWYQQTPGQGLQFLFEYFSETQRNKGNFPGRFSGRQFSNSRSEMNVSTLELGDSALYLCASSLVGGQPQHFGDGTRLSIL.